The 3 T cell receptor beta chains presented below share a single source sample, sequenced in a study of a mutant IDH1 vaccine in newly diagnosed glioma. Time point denoted: week 35, safety follow-up. The vaccine gave 300 ug of a 20-mer mutant IDH1 peptide subcutaneously per dose. The data were produced by immunoSEQ multiplex PCR, yet TCRdb's version contains in-frame clones alone and is incomplete. Of about 50,000 clones detected, less than 90% appear once; the ten largest clones hold roughly 4%. No antigens are known for them. The material sequenced was PBMCs, taken from a glioma patient whose treatment included an IDH1 peptide vaccine. The receptors shown here come from a young woman with glioma.

V is TRBV5-4 and J is TRBJ2-7, with TRBD2 matching 9 bases. CDR3 length: 15 amino acids. After removal of 0 bases from V and 4 bases from J, the junction contained 5 bases not matched to a gene. Germline V gene sequence: CDR1 SGHNT, CDR2 YYREEE (reference sequence). The CDR3 protein is CASSLDPSGTYEQYF. DNA for the CDR3: TGTGCCAGCAGCTTGGATCCTAGCGGGACTTACGAGCAGTACTTC.

The chain links TRBV5-6 to TRBJ2-7; 11 positions agree with TRBD1. CDR1 is SGHDT, CDR2 YYEEEE, per germline. The ends lost 0 bases at V and 0 bases at J; junction bases unmatched: 2. CDR3 length equals 16 residues. CDR3 sequence (DNA): TGTGCCAGCAGCTTGGCCGGGACAGGGGGCTCCTACGAGCAGTACTTC. It is translated as CASSLAGTGGSYEQYF.

The chain has TRBV15 and TRBJ1-1; D is uncertain. V lost 0 bases and J lost 5, with 10 bases in between. The length of the CDR3 is 14 residues. Germline V gene sequence: CDR1 LNHNV, CDR2 YYDKDF (reference sequence). The CDR3 nucleotides are TGTGCCACCAGCAGAGATCTGGGATGGACTGAAGCTTTCTTT. Protein sequence: CATSRDLGWTEAFF.